The entry below gives a single TCR beta chain sequence along with its context. What it binds is not known. The sample comes from a study of cytomegalovirus exposure and HLA in healthy donors. Germline CDR1 SGHRS, CDR2 YFSETQ. The CDR3 totals 14 residues. V was clipped by 2 bases and J by 1 base, with 6 bases between them. Notes on the study in general: Later, an analysis found that TCR clusters from the first cohort tended to co-occur in the 120 or so validation repertoires.

Clones were sequenced by immunoSEQ multiplex PCR, and TCRdb holds only the in-frame ones, with some missing. The data contain 55,000 to 80,000 clones, about 94% of them singletons. The source is a man between 18 and 29 years old in good health and CMV-seropositive. The specimen sequenced was PBMCs. V and J are TRBV5-1 and TRBJ2-2; D is unresolved. The CDR3 spells CASSLVQNTGELFF. The CDR3 coding sequence is TGCGCCAGCAGCTTAGTACAGAACACCGGGGAGCTGTTTTTT. The full variable domain, with the rest looked up from reference TRBV5-1 and TRBJ2-2, is KAGVTQTPRYLIKTRGQQVTLSCSPISGHRSVSWYQQTPGQGLQFLFEYFSETQRNKGNFPGRFSGRQFSNSRSEMNVSTLELGDSALYLCASSLVQNTGELFFGEGSRLTVL.